The 25 T cell receptor beta chains below come from one sample, sequenced in a study of blood T cells in healthy people across ages. Combining a sample-barcoded 5' primer with a J-beta primer mix, a second PCR ran for roughly 7 to 12 cycles. TCRdb reanalysed the 5' RACE reads using MiXCR and keeps one entry per CDR3 protein. The sample consists of approximately 700,000 distinct CDR3 sequences, roughly 30% of them appearing once. The sequencing input was blood. The receptor source for this set is an elderly woman in good health.

This clonotype occurred many times. The J gene is TRBJ2-6, the V gene TRBV20-1, with D possibly being TRBD1 (6 bases). This CDR3 is built from 13 residues. V was pared by 4 bases and J by 3 bases, with 7 bases between. The V gene's germline CDR1 is DFQATT and CDR2 SNEGSKA (reference sequence). The CDR3 coding sequence is TGCAGTGCTAAGGGGGTTGGGGCCAACGTCCTGACTTTC. It codes for CSAKGVGANVLTF.

The rearrangement links TRBV7-2 to TRBJ1-5, with TRBD1 matching 7 bases. This CDR3 comprises 16 residues. V shed 4 bases and J 1 base; nucleotides not matched to a gene: 7. Germline CDR1 SGHTA, CDR2 FQGNSA. The CDR3 coding sequence is TGTGCCAGCAGCTCCCAGACAGGGACAAGCAATCAGCCCCAGCATTTT. It specifies CASSSQTGTSNQPQHF.

This clonotype was seen a handful of times. The rearrangement joins TRBV29-1 to TRBJ1-2; TRBD1 might be the D (5 bases). The CDR3 loop spans 13 amino acids. Germline CDR1 is SQVTM and CDR2 is ANQGSEA. Trimming took off 3 bases at V and 8 bases at J, with 16 bases between the two ends. The CDR3: CSVDRGSGGGYTF. CDR3 coding DNA: TGCAGCGTTGATAGGGGCAGCGGGGGGGGCTACACCTTC.

CDR3 amino acids: CSAIQGDRGGSPLHF. CDR3 bases: TGCAGTGCCATTCAGGGGGACAGGGGAGGTTCACCCCTCCACTTT. The V gene is TRBV20-1, the J gene TRBJ1-6; 10 nucleotides line up with TRBD1. CDR3 length: 15 amino acids. The germline gives CDR1 DFQATT, CDR2 SNEGSKA (reference sequence). V trimming: 6 bases; J trimming: 9 bases; junction bases outside the gene matches: 11.

This clonotype was counted at least ten times. V usage is TRBV10-3 and J usage is TRBJ2-1, with TRBD2 matching over 10 bases. The CDR3 is 18 amino acids. Unmatched junction bases numbered 8, after V lost 3 bases and J lost 0 bases. Germline assignment: CDR1 ENHRY and CDR2 SYGVKD. The CDR3 coding sequence is TGTGCCATCAGTGAAACAGCGGGGGGGCCCGGCTCCTACAATGAGCAGTTCTTC. Residues: CAISETAGGPGSYNEQFF.

About this clonotype: A much larger clone is a single base away; this may be a read error. The V and J genes are TRBV7-3 and TRBJ2-1; possibly TRBD2 for D (6 bases). Germline V gives CDR1 SGHTA, CDR2 FQGTGA. The CDR3 loop spans 15 amino acids. With 5 bases removed from V and 10 bases from J, the gap between germline ends came to 21 bases. The CDR3 DNA reads as TGTGCCAGCAGCCCCCGCGGAGGGGCCCTTAACGAGCAGTTCTTC. As protein: CASSPRGGALNEQFF. The full variable domain, completed using reference TRBV7-3 and TRBJ2-1, is GAGVSQTPSNKVTEKGKYVELRCDPISGHTALYWYRQSLGQGPEFLIYFQGTGAADDSGLPNDRFFAVRPEGSVSTLKIQRTERGDSAVYLCASSPRGGALNEQFFGPGTRLTVL.

Many counts were recorded for this clonotype. The chain couples TRBV6-5 to TRBJ1-2; no reliable D call. The CDR3 consists of 13 residues. Germline V gives CDR1 MNHEY, CDR2 SVGAGI. Trimming removed 8 bases from V and 4 bases from J, with 14 bases in between. The CDR3 sequence is CASAQAGPYGYTF. The DNA for the CDR3 is TGTGCCAGCGCTCAAGCGGGCCCCTATGGCTACACCTTC.

The chain joins TRBV14 to TRBJ1-2; no clear D gene. Trimming stripped 1 base from V and 4 bases from J, with 10 bases between. CDR1 and CDR2 (germline): SGHDN, FVKESK. The CDR3 runs to 14 residues. The CDR3 sequence is CASSQASSSYGYTF. CDR3 nucleotides: TGTGCCAGCAGCCAAGCATCCTCCTCCTATGGCTACACCTTC.

This clonotype was counted at least ten times. The J gene is TRBJ1-1, the V gene TRBV7-2; D might be TRBD1 (6 bases). Germline lookup yields CDR1 SGHTA and CDR2 FQGNSA. V gave up 2 bases and J gave up 4 bases, with 14 bases separating them. The CDR3 has 15 amino acids. For the CDR3, the DNA is TGTGCCAGCAGCTTAAGGGGGGGGATGGGCACTGAAGCTTTCTTT. Its protein is CASSLRGGMGTEAFF. Supplemented by reference TRBV7-2 and TRBJ1-1, the full variable domain reads GAGVSQSPSNKVTEKGKDVELRCDPISGHTALYWYRQSLGQGLEFLIYFQGNSAPDKSGLPSDRFSAERTGGSVSTLTIQRTQQEDSAVYLCASSLRGGMGTEAFFGQGTRLTVV.

This chain connects TRBV18 to TRBJ1-1; 9 bases line up with TRBD1. CDR3 size: 16 residues. J gave up 0 bases and V 0 bases, and 2 bases lay outside the gene matches. CDR1 KGHSH and CDR2 LQKENI come from the germline V gene. CDR3 nucleotides: TGTGCCAGCTCACCACCTACAGGGGGCATGAACACTGAAGCTTTCTTT. Amino acid sequence: CASSPPTGGMNTEAFF.

V usage is TRBV30 and J usage is TRBJ1-1; D not certain. CDR3 length: 13 amino acids. Germline assignment: CDR1 GTSNPN and CDR2 SVGIG (reference sequence). The germline V and J ends were trimmed by 3 bases and 1 base, with 9 bases remaining between them. The CDR3 DNA reads as TGTGCCTGGAGGGATAACCGGAACACTGAAGCTTTCTTT. It specifies CAWRDNRNTEAFF.

The chain links TRBV3-1 to TRBJ1-1; weak D call: TRBD1 (6 bases). Germline assignment: CDR1 LGHDT and CDR2 YNNKEL (reference sequence). CDR3 length equals 14 residues. Between the trimmed V and J ends, which lost 4 bases and 7 bases, there was a span of 16 bases. CDR3 bases: TGTGCCAGCAGCCGCCCCGGGGGGCTTGGTGAAGCTTTCTTT. It is translated as CASSRPGGLGEAFF. The whole variable domain, filled in from reference TRBV3-1 and TRBJ1-1, reads DTAVSQTPKYLVTQMGNDKSIKCEQNLGHDTMYWYKQDSKKFLKIMFSYNNKELIINETVPNRFSPKSPDKAHLNLHINSLELGDSAVYFCASSRPGGLGEAFFGQGTRLTVV.

This clonotype was counted only a few times. The chain recombines TRBV30 with TRBJ2-3; 7 nucleotides line up with TRBD2. J was trimmed by 0 bases and V by 8 bases; bases with no gene match: 5. Germline CDR1 reads GTSNPN; CDR2 reads SVGIG (reference sequence). This CDR3 is built from 13 residues. DNA of the CDR3: TGTGCCATATTGGGGGGGAGCACAGATACGCAGTATTTT. This gives the protein CAILGGSTDTQYF.

On this clonotype: A read error may produce the germline difference seen at one junction end. This sequence joins TRBV5-1 and TRBJ2-1; D is perhaps TRBD1 (6 bases). The V gene's germline CDR1 is SGHRS and CDR2 YFSETQ. This CDR3 is built from 14 residues. CDR3 coding DNA: TGCGCCAGCAGCTTGGAGGACAGAGAGGAGACCCAGTTCTTT. Translating it yields CASSLEDREETQFF.

This clonotype came up many times. V gene TRBV5-1 combines with J gene TRBJ1-2; unclear D gene. CDR1 and CDR2 (germline): SGHRS, YFSETQ. CDR3 length: 11 residues. Trimming shortened V by 2 bases and J by 8 bases, and 7 bases separated the two germline ends. DNA of the CDR3: TGCGCCAGCAGCTTCCGGGGAGGCTACACCTTC. Its protein is CASSFRGGYTF.

This clonotype was seen more than once but under ten times. A much larger clone differs by one base, so this may be a read error. V and J are TRBV20-1 and TRBJ2-1, with TRBD2 identical over 7 bases. Looked up from germline, CDR1 is DFQATT and CDR2 is SNEGSKA (reference sequence). CDR3 length: 14 amino acids. J was trimmed by 8 bases and V by 6 bases; bases with no gene match: 13. The CDR3 region is CSAPKPAGMDEQFF. The CDR3, as DNA: TGCAGTGCCCCAAAACCAGCGGGAATGGATGAGCAGTTCTTC.

The rearrangement uses TRBV7-2 and TRBJ1-5; D ambiguous. CDR1 is SGHTA, CDR2 FQGNSA, per germline. Trimming removed 0 bases from V and 0 bases from J, with 9 bases in between. The CDR3 totals 16 residues. The DNA of the CDR3 is TGTGCCAGCAGCTTAGCGGGAGTCAGTAGCAATCAGCCCCAGCATTTT. Amino acid sequence: CASSLAGVSSNQPQHF.

This clonotype was seen a few times. V is TRBV6-5 and J is TRBJ2-3, with D unclear. CDR3 size: 13 residues. V gave up 4 bases and J gave up 0 bases, with 5 bases separating them. Germline loops: CDR1 MNHEY, CDR2 SVGAGI. Here the CDR3 reads CASSWLSTDTQYF. The CDR3 nucleotides read TGTGCCAGCAGTTGGCTGAGCACAGATACGCAGTATTTT.

In its sample, this clonotype was seen many times. The chain employs TRBV6-5 and TRBJ2-7, with a possible D match to TRBD2 (6 bases). Germline V gene sequence: CDR1 MNHEY, CDR2 SVGAGI. CDR3 length: 14 amino acids. V lost 4 bases and J 0 bases, leaving 10 bases between the germline ends. CDR3 sequence reads: CASSLAESSYEQYF. The DNA for the CDR3 is TGTGCCAGCAGTTTAGCGGAGAGCTCCTACGAGCAGTACTTC.

This clonotype was seen just once. J is TRBJ1-5 and V is TRBV5-1, with TRBD1 identical over 8 bases. The CDR3 covers 21 residues. The V and J ends lost 0 bases and 2 bases, in that order; junction bases with no gene match: 19. Germline V gene data show CDR1 as SGHRS and CDR2 as YFSETQ. Written as DNA, the CDR3 is TGCGCCAGCAGCTTGGGTCAATCCGGGACAGGAGTTTTATGGGGCAATCAGCCCCAGCATTTT. Translation gives CASSLGQSGTGVLWGNQPQHF.

The chain recombines TRBV28 with TRBJ1-2, with D possibly being TRBD1 (5 bases). Trimming took 5 bases from V and 6 from J, leaving 13 bases between them. Germline V gene lookup returns CDR1 MDHEN and CDR2 SYDVKM. This CDR3 contains 13 residues. CDR3 residues: CASSLYGADGYTF. The CDR3 nucleotides read TGTGCCAGCAGTCTGTACGGGGCCGATGGCTACACCTTC.

Of note for this clonotype: A much larger clone differs by one base, so this may be a read error. V usage is TRBV7-2 and J usage is TRBJ2-6; the D is unclear. Trimming took 6 bases from V and 0 from J, leaving 9 bases between them. This CDR3 is 15 amino acids long. CDR1 SGHTA and CDR2 FQGNSA come from the germline V gene. The chain's CDR3 is CASRQWDSGANVLTF. The CDR3 bases are TGTGCCAGCAGGCAATGGGACTCTGGGGCCAACGTCCTGACTTTC.

V is TRBV10-3 and J is TRBJ2-3, with 9 bases matching TRBD2. The J segment lost 4 bases and the V segment lost 0 bases, leaving 5 bases of the junction unmatched. This CDR3 spans 16 amino acids. The germline V gene encodes CDR1 ENHRY and CDR2 SYGVKD. The CDR3 is CAISESIAGEADTQYF. CDR3 sequence (DNA): TGTGCCATCAGTGAGTCAATAGCGGGAGAAGCAGATACGCAGTATTTT.

This clonotype was observed a few times. The chain combines TRBV5-1 with TRBJ2-2; D is undetermined. The CDR3 is 12 residues long. The V end lost 5 bases, the J end lost 5 bases, and 7 bases lay between the germline ends. Germline assignment: CDR1 SGHRS and CDR2 YFSETQ. The CDR3 loop reads CASRLGTGELFF. CDR3 coding DNA: TGCGCCAGCAGATTAGGAACCGGGGAGCTGTTTTTT.

This clonotype was counted ten times or more. The chain carries TRBV7-9 and TRBJ1-2, with a possible D match to TRBD1 (5 bases). Trimming shortened V by 0 bases and J by 9 bases, and 17 bases separated the two germline ends. CDR3 length: 15 residues. Germline V gives CDR1 SEHNR, CDR2 FQNEAQ (reference sequence). This chain's CDR3 is CASSLAGDPAGSYTF. The CDR3 DNA reads as TGTGCCAGCAGCTTAGCGGGGGACCCCGCTGGGAGCTACACCTTC.